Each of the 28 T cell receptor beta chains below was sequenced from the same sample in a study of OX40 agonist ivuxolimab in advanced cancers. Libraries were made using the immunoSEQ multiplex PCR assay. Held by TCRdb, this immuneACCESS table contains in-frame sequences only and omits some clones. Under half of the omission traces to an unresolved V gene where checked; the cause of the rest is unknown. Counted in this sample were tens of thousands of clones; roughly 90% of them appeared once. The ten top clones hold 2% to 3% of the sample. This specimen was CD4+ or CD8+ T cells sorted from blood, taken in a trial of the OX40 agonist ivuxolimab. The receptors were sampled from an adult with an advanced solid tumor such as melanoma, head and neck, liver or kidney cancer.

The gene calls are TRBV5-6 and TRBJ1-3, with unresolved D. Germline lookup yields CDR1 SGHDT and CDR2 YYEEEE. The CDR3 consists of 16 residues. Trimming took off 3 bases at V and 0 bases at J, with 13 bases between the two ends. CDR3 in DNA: TGTGCCAGCAGCTCCAGCCTGACGGCCTCTGGAAACACCATATATTTT. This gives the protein CASSSSLTASGNTIYF.

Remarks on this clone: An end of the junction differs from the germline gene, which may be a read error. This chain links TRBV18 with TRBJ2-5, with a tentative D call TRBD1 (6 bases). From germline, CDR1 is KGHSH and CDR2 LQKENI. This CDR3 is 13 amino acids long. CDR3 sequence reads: CASSPGGGEAQYF. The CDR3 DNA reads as TGTGCCAGCTCGCCTGGGGGCGGAGAGGCCCAGTACTTC.

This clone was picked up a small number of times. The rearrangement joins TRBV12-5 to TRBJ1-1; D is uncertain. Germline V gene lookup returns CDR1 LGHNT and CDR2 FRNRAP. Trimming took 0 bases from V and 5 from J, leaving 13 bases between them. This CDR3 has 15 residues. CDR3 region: CASGLVLGRRTEAFF. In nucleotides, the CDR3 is TGTGCTAGTGGTTTGGTTTTAGGGCGGAGAACTGAAGCTTTCTTT.

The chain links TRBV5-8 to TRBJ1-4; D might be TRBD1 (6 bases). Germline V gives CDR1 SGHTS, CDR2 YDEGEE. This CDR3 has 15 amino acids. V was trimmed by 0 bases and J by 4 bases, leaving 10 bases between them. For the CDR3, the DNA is TGTGCCAGCAGCTTGGGTCAGGGGTTTAATGAAAAACTGTTTTTT. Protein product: CASSLGQGFNEKLFF.

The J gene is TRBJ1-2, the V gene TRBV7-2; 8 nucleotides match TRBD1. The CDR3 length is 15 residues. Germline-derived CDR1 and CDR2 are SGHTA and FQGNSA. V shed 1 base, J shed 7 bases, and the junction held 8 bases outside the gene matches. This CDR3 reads CASSLDEDRERGYTF. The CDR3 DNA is TGTGCCAGCAGCTTAGATGAGGACAGGGAGCGTGGCTACACCTTC.

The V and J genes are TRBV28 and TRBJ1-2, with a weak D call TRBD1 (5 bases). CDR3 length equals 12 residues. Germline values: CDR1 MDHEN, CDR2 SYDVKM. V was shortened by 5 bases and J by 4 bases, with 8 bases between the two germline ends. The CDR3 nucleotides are TGTGCCAGCAGTAGACAGTCCTATGGCTACACCTTC. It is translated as CASSRQSYGYTF.

DNA for the CDR3: TGCGCCAGCAGCCAAGATCACCTAAGGGGGCGCCTCTTCGAGCAGTACTTC. Translation: CASSQDHLRGRLFEQYF. This chain uses TRBV4-1 with TRBJ2-7; 7 nucleotides align to TRBD1. This CDR3 has 17 amino acids. Trimming at V came to 0 bases and at J to 6 bases, leaving 14 bases not matched to a gene. The germline V gene has CDR1 MGHRA and CDR2 YSYEKL.

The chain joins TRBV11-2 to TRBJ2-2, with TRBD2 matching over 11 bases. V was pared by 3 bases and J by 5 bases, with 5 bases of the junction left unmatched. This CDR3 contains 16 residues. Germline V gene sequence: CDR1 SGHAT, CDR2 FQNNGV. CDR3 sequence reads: CASSFTSGSKTGELFF. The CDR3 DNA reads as TGTGCCAGCAGCTTCACTAGCGGGAGTAAGACCGGGGAGCTGTTTTTT. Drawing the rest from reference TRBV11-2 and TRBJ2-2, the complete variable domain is EAGVAQSPRYKIIEKRQSVAFWCNPISGHATLYWYQQILGQGPKLLIQFQNNGVVDDSQLPKDRFSAERLKGVDSTLKIQPAKLEDSAVYLCASSFTSGSKTGELFFGEGSRLTVL.

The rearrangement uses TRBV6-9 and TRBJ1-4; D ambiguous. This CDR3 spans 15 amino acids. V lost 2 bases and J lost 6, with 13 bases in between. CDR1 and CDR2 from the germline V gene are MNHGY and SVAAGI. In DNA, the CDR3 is TGTGCCAGCAGTTATAAGGGAGGCTGGGATGAAAAACTGTTTTTT. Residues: CASSYKGGWDEKLFF.

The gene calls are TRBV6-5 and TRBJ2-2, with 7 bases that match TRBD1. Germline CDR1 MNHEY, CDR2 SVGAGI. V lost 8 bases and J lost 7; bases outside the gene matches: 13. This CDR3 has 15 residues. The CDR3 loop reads CASCPSRGTVGELFF. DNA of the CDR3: TGTGCCAGCTGCCCGAGCAGGGGGACGGTCGGGGAGCTGTTTTTT.

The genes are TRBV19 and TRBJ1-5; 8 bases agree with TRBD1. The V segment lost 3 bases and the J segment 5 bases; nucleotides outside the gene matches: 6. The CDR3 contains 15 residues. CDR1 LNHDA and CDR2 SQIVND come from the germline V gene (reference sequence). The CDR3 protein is CASSMRTGYHQPQHF. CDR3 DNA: TGTGCCAGTAGTATGCGGACAGGGTATCATCAGCCCCAGCATTTT. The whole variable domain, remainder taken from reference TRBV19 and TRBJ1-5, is DGGITQSPKYLFRKEGQNVTLSCEQNLNHDAMYWYRQDPGQGLRLIYYSQIVNDFQKGDIAEGYSVSREKKESFPLTVTSAQKNPTAFYLCASSMRTGYHQPQHFGDGTRLSIL.

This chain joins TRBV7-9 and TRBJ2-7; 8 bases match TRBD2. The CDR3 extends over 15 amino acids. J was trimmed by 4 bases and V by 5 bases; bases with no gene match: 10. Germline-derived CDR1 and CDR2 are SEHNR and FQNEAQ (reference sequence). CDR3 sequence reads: CASSRTKTSEYEQYF. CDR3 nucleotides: TGTGCCAGCAGCCGTACGAAGACTAGCGAATACGAGCAGTACTTC.

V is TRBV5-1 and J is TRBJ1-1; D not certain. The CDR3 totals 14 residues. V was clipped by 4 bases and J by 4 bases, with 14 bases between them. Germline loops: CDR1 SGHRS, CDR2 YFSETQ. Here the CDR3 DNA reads TGCGCCAGCAGCGTAACAGTGGGGAGCACTGAAGCTTTCTTT. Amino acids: CASSVTVGSTEAFF.

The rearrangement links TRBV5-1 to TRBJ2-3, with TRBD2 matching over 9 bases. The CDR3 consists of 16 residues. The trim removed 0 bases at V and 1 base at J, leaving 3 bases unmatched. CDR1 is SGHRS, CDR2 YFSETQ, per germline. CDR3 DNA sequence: TGCGCCAGCAGCTTGGCAGGGACTAGCCGCACAGATACGCAGTATTTT. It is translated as CASSLAGTSRTDTQYF.

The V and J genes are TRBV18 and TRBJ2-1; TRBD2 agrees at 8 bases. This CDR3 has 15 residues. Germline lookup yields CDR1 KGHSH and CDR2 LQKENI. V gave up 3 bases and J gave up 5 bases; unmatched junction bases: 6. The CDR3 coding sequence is TGTGCCAGCTCACCTCCAGTACTAGCGGACAATGAGCAGTTCTTC. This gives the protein CASSPPVLADNEQFF.

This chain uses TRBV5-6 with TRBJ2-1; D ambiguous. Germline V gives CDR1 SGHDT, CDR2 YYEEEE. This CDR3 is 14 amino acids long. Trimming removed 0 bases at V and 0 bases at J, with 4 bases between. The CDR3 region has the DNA TGTGCCAGCAGCTTGGGTATCTCCTACAATGAGCAGTTCTTC. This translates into CASSLGISYNEQFF.

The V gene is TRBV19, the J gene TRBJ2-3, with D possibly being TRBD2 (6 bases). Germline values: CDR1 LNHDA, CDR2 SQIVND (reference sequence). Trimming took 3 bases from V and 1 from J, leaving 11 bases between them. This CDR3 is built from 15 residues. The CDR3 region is CASSITGGGTDTQYF. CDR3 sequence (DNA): TGTGCCAGTAGTATTACCGGGGGTGGCACAGATACGCAGTATTTT.

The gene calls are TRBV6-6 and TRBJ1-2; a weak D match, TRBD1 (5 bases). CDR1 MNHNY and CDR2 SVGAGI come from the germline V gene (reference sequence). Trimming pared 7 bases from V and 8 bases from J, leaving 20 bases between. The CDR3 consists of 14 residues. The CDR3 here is CASTPGRDRGGYTF. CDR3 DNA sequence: TGTGCCAGCACCCCCGGGCGGGACCGAGGAGGCTACACCTTC.

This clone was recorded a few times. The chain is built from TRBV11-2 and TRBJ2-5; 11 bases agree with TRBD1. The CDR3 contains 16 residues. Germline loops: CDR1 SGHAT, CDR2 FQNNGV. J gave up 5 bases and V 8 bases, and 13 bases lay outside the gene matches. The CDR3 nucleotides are TGTGCCAGCCGCAAACCGGGACAGGGGGGGAGGGAGACCCAGTACTTC. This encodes CASRKPGQGGRETQYF. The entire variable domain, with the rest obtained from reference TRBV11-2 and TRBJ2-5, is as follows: EAGVAQSPRYKIIEKRQSVAFWCNPISGHATLYWYQQILGQGPKLLIQFQNNGVVDDSQLPKDRFSAERLKGVDSTLKIQPAKLEDSAVYLCASRKPGQGGRETQYFGPGTRLLVL.

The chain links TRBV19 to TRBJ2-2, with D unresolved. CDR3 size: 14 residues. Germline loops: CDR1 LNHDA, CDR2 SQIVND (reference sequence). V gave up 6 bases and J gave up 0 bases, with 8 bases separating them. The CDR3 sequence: CASSTYTNTGELFF. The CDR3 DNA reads TGTGCCAGTAGCACCTACACGAACACCGGGGAGCTGTTTTTT. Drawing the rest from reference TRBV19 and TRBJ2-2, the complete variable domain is DGGITQSPKYLFRKEGQNVTLSCEQNLNHDAMYWYRQDPGQGLRLIYYSQIVNDFQKGDIAEGYSVSREKKESFPLTVTSAQKNPTAFYLCASSTYTNTGELFFGEGSRLTVL.

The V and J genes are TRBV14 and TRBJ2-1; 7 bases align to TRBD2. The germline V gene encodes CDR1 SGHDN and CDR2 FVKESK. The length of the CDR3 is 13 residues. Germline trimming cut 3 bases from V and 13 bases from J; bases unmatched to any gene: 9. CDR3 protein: CASSQGGRGGQFF. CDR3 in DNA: TGTGCCAGCAGCCAGGGTGGGAGGGGAGGACAGTTCTTC.

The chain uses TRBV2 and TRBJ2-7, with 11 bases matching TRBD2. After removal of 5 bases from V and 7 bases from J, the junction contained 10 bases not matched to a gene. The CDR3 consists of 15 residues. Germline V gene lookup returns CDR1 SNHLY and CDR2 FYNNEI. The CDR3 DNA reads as TGTGCCAGCAGTCCCCTCACTAGCGGGAGCATAGAGCAGTACTTC. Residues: CASSPLTSGSIEQYF.

In DNA, the CDR3 is TGTGCCAGCAGCTTAGGCCCTGATAACACCGGGGAGCTGTTTTTT. It specifies CASSLGPDNTGELFF. This chain uses TRBV7-9 with TRBJ2-2; the D is unclear. Germline CDR1 SEHNR, CDR2 FQNEAQ (reference sequence). The length of the CDR3 is 15 residues. Trimming took off 1 base at V and 2 bases at J, with 8 bases between the two ends.

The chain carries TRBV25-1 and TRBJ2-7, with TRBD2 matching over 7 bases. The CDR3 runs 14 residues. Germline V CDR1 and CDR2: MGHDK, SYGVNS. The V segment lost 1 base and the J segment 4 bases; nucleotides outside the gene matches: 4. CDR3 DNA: TGTGCCAGCAGTGAATCGGTGGGAGGGTACGAGCAGTACTTC. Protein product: CASSESVGGYEQYF.

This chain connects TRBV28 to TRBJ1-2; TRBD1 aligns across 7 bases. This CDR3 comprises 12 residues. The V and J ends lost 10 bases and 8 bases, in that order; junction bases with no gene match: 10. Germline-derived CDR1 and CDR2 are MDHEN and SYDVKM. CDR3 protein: CAIHPTGSGYTF. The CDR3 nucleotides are TGTGCCATCCACCCGACAGGGTCAGGCTACACCTTC.

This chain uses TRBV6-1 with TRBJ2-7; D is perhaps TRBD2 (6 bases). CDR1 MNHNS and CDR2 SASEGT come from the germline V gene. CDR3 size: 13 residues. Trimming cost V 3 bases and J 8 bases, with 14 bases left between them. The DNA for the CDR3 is TGTGCCAGCAGTGACCTATCGGGAGTTCAGCAGTACTTC. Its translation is CASSDLSGVQQYF.

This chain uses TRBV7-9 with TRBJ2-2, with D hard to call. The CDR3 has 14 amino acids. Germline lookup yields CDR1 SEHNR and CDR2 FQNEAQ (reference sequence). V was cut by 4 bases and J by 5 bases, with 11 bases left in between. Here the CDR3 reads CASSSPGTTGELFF. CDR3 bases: TGTGCCAGCAGCTCCCCGGGCACGACCGGGGAGCTGTTTTTT.

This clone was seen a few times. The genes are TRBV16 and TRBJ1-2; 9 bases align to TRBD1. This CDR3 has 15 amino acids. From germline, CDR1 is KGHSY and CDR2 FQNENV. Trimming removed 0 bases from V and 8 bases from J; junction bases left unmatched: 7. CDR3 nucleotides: TGTGCCAGCAGCCAATCCGGGACAGGGTTGCAGGGCTACACCTTC. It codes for CASSQSGTGLQGYTF.